What follows are 14 T cell receptor beta chains derived from one specimen sequenced in a study of blood T cell repertoires in COVID-19. Only in-frame clones appear in the TCRdb table, and some are missing; sequencing was by immunoSEQ multiplex PCR. The sample carries some 220,000 clones, around 82% recorded once. Sequencing was carried out using peripheral blood. Receptors originate from a human donor in a cohort sampled during active COVID-19.

This clone has only a few counts. J is TRBJ2-3 and V is TRBV21-1; the listed D gene, TRBD2, was not tested against the DNA. TRBV21-1 is a known pseudogene. This CDR3 comprises 17 residues. CDR3 residues: CASSQNPRLSPTDTQYF. In DNA, the CDR3 is TGTGCCAGCAGCCAAAACCCTAGGCTATCCCCCACAGATACGCAGTATTTT.

This clone was counted a few times. The chain is built from TRBV28 and TRBJ2-2, with 9 bases that match TRBD1. V shed 3 bases and J 6 bases; nucleotides not matched to a gene: 8. Germline loops: CDR1 MDHEN, CDR2 SYDVKM. This CDR3 contains 16 residues. The CDR3 region is CASSFPGTGFSGELFF. CDR3 nucleotides: TGTGCCAGCAGTTTCCCCGGGACAGGGTTCTCCGGGGAGCTGTTTTTT.

The sample holds a few counts of this clone. V and J are TRBV29-1 and TRBJ1-1; tentative D call: TRBD1 (5 bases). The CDR3 totals 13 residues. The V and J ends lost 7 bases and 6 bases respectively, with 18 bases between them. Germline V gene sequence: CDR1 SQVTM, CDR2 ANQGSEA. Here the CDR3 reads CSAGVGGGSEAFF. For the CDR3, the DNA is TGCAGCGCGGGGGTTGGGGGAGGCTCTGAAGCTTTCTTT.

The J gene is TRBJ2-1, the V gene TRBV5-4; 7 bases line up with TRBD2. This CDR3 is 15 amino acids long. Germline CDR1 SGHNT, CDR2 YYREEE (reference sequence). The junction had 9 bases not matched to a gene; V was cut back by 0 bases and J by 9 bases. This chain's CDR3 is CASSLDVGGRGEQFF. The CDR3 nucleotides read TGTGCCAGCAGCTTGGACGTCGGAGGGAGGGGTGAGCAGTTCTTC.

The chain links TRBV5-1 to TRBJ1-1; 8 bases fit TRBD1. The CDR3 has 11 amino acids. The V gene end was trimmed by 5 bases and the J gene end by 8 bases; junction bases not matched to a gene: 2. Germline values: CDR1 SGHRS, CDR2 YFSETQ. The chain's CDR3 is CASRRTGEAFF. The CDR3 coding sequence is TGCGCCAGCAGAAGGACAGGGGAAGCTTTCTTT.

This rearrangement joins TRBV7-6 to TRBJ2-5; tentatively, D is TRBD2 (6 bases). CDR1 SGHVS and CDR2 FNYEAQ come from the germline V gene. This CDR3 is 16 amino acids long. The V end was cut by 5 bases, the J end by 0 bases, with 16 bases between. CDR3 sequence (DNA): TGTGCCAGCAGCGTCACCCCAGGAGGGTACCAAGAGACCCAGTACTTC. The encoded protein is CASSVTPGGYQETQYF. Full variable domain (missing parts from reference TRBV7-6 and TRBJ2-5): GAGVSQSPRYKVTKRGQDVALRCDPISGHVSLYWYRQALGQGPEFLTYFNYEAQQDKSGLPNDRFSAERPEGSISTLTIQRTEQRDSAMYRCASSVTPGGYQETQYFGPGTRLLVL.

This chain connects TRBV6-5 to TRBJ2-7; 10 positions agree with TRBD1. V dropped 4 bases and J dropped 6; count of bases not matched to a gene: 9. The CDR3 loop spans 15 amino acids. Germline CDR1 MNHEY, CDR2 SVGAGI. CDR3 in DNA: TGTGCCAGCAGTTCCTCAGGGACAGGGGTGGGCGAGCAGTACTTC. It specifies CASSSSGTGVGEQYF.

V gene TRBV4-2 combines with J gene TRBJ2-2, with TRBD1 identical over 7 bases. Germline V gene sequence: CDR1 LGHNA, CDR2 YNFKEQ. V lost 6 bases and J lost 4; bases outside the gene matches: 2. CDR3 length equals 13 residues. Here the CDR3 reads CASRGQFTGELFF. The CDR3 DNA follows: TGTGCCAGCAGGGGACAGTTCACCGGGGAGCTGTTTTTT.

This clone was seen at least ten times. The chain has TRBV4-1 and TRBJ1-4; 8 bases line up with TRBD1. Germline lookup yields CDR1 MGHRA and CDR2 YSYEKL. The CDR3 sequence is 15 residues long. The V segment lost 1 base and the J segment 8 bases; nucleotides outside the gene matches: 6. This CDR3 is CASSQVGQGREKLFF. The CDR3 DNA sequence: TGCGCCAGCAGCCAAGTCGGACAGGGAAGAGAAAAACTGTTTTTT.

The rearrangement joins TRBV29-1 to TRBJ2-3; 9 bases are a match to TRBD1. This CDR3 comprises 14 residues. J lost 0 bases, V lost 5 bases, and 3 bases had no gene match. CDR1 and CDR2 (germline): SQVTM, ANQGSEA. DNA of the CDR3: TGCAGCGTTAGACAGGGGGAGAGCACAGATACGCAGTATTTT. Amino acid sequence: CSVRQGESTDTQYF.

This clone was seen a handful of times. The chain uses TRBV5-5 and TRBJ2-7, with a possible D match to TRBD2 (6 bases). The length of the CDR3 is 13 residues. Per germline, CDR1 SGHKS and CDR2 YYEKEE (reference sequence). V lost 9 bases and J lost 12, with 25 bases in between. CDR3 in DNA: TGTGCCACCCATGCCCCGGGAGCCGCCGCCGGGTACTTC. Its protein product is CATHAPGAAAGYF.

This clone occurred a few times. The CDR3 is CASSSPGTGAFNSPLHF. CDR3 nucleotides: TGTGCCAGCAGCTCGCCCGGGACAGGGGCCTTTAATTCACCCCTCCACTTT. V gene TRBV7-9 combines with J gene TRBJ1-6; TRBD1 matches 10 bases. The junction had 9 bases not matched to a gene; V was cut back by 4 bases and J by 6 bases. Germline V gene sequence: CDR1 SEHNR, CDR2 FQNEAQ (reference sequence). This CDR3 is 17 amino acids long.

This clone is a singleton in its sample. This chain joins TRBV18 and TRBJ1-2; 9 bases are a match to TRBD1. The germline V gene encodes CDR1 KGHSH and CDR2 LQKENI. The CDR3 length is 14 residues. With 3 bases clipped from V and 2 bases from J, the junction kept 1 base outside the gene matches. The CDR3 DNA reads as TGTGCCAGCTCACCCGGGACAGGGAACTATGGCTACACCTTC. This encodes CASSPGTGNYGYTF. The full variable domain, completed using reference TRBV18 and TRBJ1-2, is NAGVMQNPRHLVRRRGQEARLRCSPMKGHSHVYWYRQLPEEGLKFMVYLQKENIIDESGMPKERFSAEFPKEGPSILRIQQVVRGDSAAYFCASSPGTGNYGYTFGSGTRLTVV.

The gene calls are TRBV19 and TRBJ1-2; tentatively, D is TRBD1 (6 bases). Germline loops: CDR1 LNHDA, CDR2 SQIVND (reference sequence). Deletions cut 7 bases from V and 8 bases from J, with 14 bases between. CDR3 length equals 12 residues. For the CDR3, the DNA is TGTGCCAGTACCAGGGGAGTTAGCGGCTACACCTTC. The encoded protein is CASTRGVSGYTF.